This section outlines one T cell receptor beta chain sequence together with its context. The antigen is unknown. Germline loops: CDR1 MGHRA, CDR2 YSYEKL. Trimming took 5 bases from V and 2 from J, leaving 13 bases between them. This CDR3 has 15 residues. Measured with immunoSEQ multiplex PCR; TCRdb has only the in-frame clones, and not every one. The sample holds some 240,000 clones, around 88% seen once. The data stem from a study of Ad26.COV2.S vaccination and SARS-CoV-2 variants. Study-wide background: The vaccine Ad26.COV2.S was put into the muscle once, or twice with 56 days between. Study-wide results and caveats: Substantial post-vaccination breadth of spike-specific CD8+ and CD4+ T cell responses was reported.

Noted treatment: around 19 received Ad26.COV2.S at low or high dose, single or two shots; 5 received placebo; per-sample allocation not given. Vaccine and placebo recipients were sampled on day 63 after the first injection. Based in Boston, the donor was an adult of 18-55 years. The shot given was an Ad26 vector that makes Wuhan-strain SARS-CoV-2 spike. Specimen: peripheral blood, collected in a trial of Ad26.COV2.S vaccine versus placebo. The chain combines TRBV4-1 with TRBJ1-5; tentative D call: TRBD1 (5 bases). The source is a person aged 18 to 59 who received the Ad26.COV2.S COVID-19 vaccine or a placebo. CDR3: CASSSHGTGNQPQHF. The DNA of the CDR3 is TGCGCCAGCAGCTCCCACGGGACCGGCAATCAGCCCCAGCATTTT.